Each of the 22 T cell receptor beta chains below was sequenced from the same sample in a study of identical twins. TCRdb passed the 5' RACE reads through MiXCR, listing each CDR3 protein once. The sample gives around 490,000 distinct CDR3 sequences, 14% of which show up once; approximately 1% is in the top ten. These same records also appear under a second study, on yellow fever vaccine responses in identical twins.

The source material was CD4+ T cells sorted from blood. These receptors were taken from a woman younger than 30 in good health.

The rearrangement joins TRBV27 to TRBJ2-7, with D possibly being TRBD1 or TRBD2 (6 bases each). Per germline, CDR1 MNHEY and CDR2 SMNVEV (reference sequence). The CDR3 has 16 amino acids. V lost 2 bases, J lost 3 bases, and 17 bases lay in between. The CDR3 sequence: CASSLLPGATVYEQYF. The CDR3 DNA is TGTGCCAGCAGTTTACTACCGGGGGCAACCGTCTACGAGCAGTACTTC.

The chain carries TRBV2 and TRBJ2-7; D call uncertain. Germline CDR1 is SNHLY and CDR2 is FYNNEI. Trimming left V 4 bases short and J 2 bases short, with 6 bases between. The CDR3 covers 12 residues. CDR3 region: CASSVTAYEQYF. CDR3 nucleotides: TGTGCCAGCAGTGTCACAGCCTACGAGCAGTACTTC.

The chain couples TRBV2 to TRBJ1-2, with 7 nucleotides matching TRBD1. CDR3 length: 15 residues. The germline V gene has CDR1 SNHLY and CDR2 FYNNEI. V dropped 6 bases and J dropped 4; count of bases not matched to a gene: 11. DNA of the CDR3: TGTGCCAGCAGCGGAGGGACAGCCCTCGGCTATGGCTACACCTTC. It translates to CASSGGTALGYGYTF.

The chain links TRBV7-9 to TRBJ2-3; maybe TRBD1 (5 bases). The CDR3 is made up of 17 amino acids. V was pared by 4 bases and J by 1 base, with 18 bases between. CDR1 and CDR2 (germline): SEHNR, FQNEAQ (reference sequence). The CDR3: CASSSPKGSPGTDTQYF. CDR3 coding DNA: TGTGCCAGCAGCTCCCCCAAGGGGTCCCCGGGCACAGATACGCAGTATTTT. Looking up the rest from reference TRBV7-9 and TRBJ2-3 gives the full variable domain: DTGVSQNPRHKITKRGQNVTFRCDPISEHNRLYWYRQTLGQGPEFLTYFQNEAQLEKSRLLSDRFSAERPKGSFSTLEIQRTEQGDSAMYLCASSSPKGSPGTDTQYFGPGTRLTVL.

This clonotype was seen only a few times. This rearrangement joins TRBV20-1 to TRBJ2-3; a possible D gene is TRBD1 (5 bases). The CDR3 is 15 amino acids. V was pared by 1 base and J by 9 bases, with 20 bases between. Germline loops: CDR1 DFQATT, CDR2 SNEGSKA (reference sequence). The DNA for the CDR3 is TGCAGTGCTAGAGCCCTCGGACACGGTCCGGGCACGCAGTATTTT. It translates to CSARALGHGPGTQYF.

The sample holds many counts of this clonotype. The rearrangement joins TRBV5-1 to TRBJ2-7, with TRBD1 identical over 7 bases. The V segment lost 1 base and the J segment 0 bases; nucleotides outside the gene matches: 4. CDR1 and CDR2 from the germline V gene are SGHRS and YFSETQ. The CDR3 extends over 15 amino acids. CDR3 DNA sequence: TGCGCCAGCAGCTTGCAACAGGGGATCTCCTACGAGCAGTACTTC. Its translation: CASSLQQGISYEQYF.

This clonotype was counted at least ten times. The chain carries TRBV7-2 and TRBJ2-5; 7 bases fit TRBD1. After removal of 2 bases from V and 3 bases from J, the junction contained 3 bases not matched to a gene. The CDR3 is 14 amino acids. The germline gives CDR1 SGHTA, CDR2 FQGNSA. The CDR3 DNA reads as TGTGCCAGCAGCTTACAGGGGGTTAAAGAGACCCAGTACTTC. It codes for CASSLQGVKETQYF.

The rearrangement joins TRBV2 to TRBJ1-3, with D possibly TRBD1 on 5 matching bases. CDR1 SNHLY and CDR2 FYNNEI come from the germline V gene. This CDR3 has 15 amino acids. Deletions cut 6 bases from V and 2 bases from J, with 14 bases between. CDR3: CASRNRQTPGNTIYF. The CDR3 DNA reads as TGTGCCAGCAGGAATAGACAGACTCCTGGAAACACCATATATTTT.

The chain joins TRBV4-1 to TRBJ2-3; 11 bases agree with TRBD2. With 5 bases clipped from V and 4 bases from J, the junction kept 20 bases outside the gene matches. CDR3 length: 20 amino acids. Germline V gene sequence: CDR1 MGHRA, CDR2 YSYEKL. CDR3 sequence reads: CASSRRAQGTSGGSPDTQYF. DNA for the CDR3: TGCGCCAGCAGCAGGCGAGCACAGGGTACTAGCGGGGGATCGCCAGATACGCAGTATTTT.

The chain couples TRBV20-1 to TRBJ2-7; TRBD2 matches 7 bases. V lost 4 bases and J lost 9; bases outside the gene matches: 12. Per germline, CDR1 DFQATT and CDR2 SNEGSKA (reference sequence). This CDR3 is built from 13 residues. The CDR3 DNA is TGCAGTGCTACTAGCGGAGATCGCGGCGCGCAGTACTTC. As protein: CSATSGDRGAQYF.

Only a few counts were recorded for this clonotype. This chain links TRBV13 with TRBJ1-5, with a possible D match to TRBD1 (6 bases). Germline V gene sequence: CDR1 PRHDT, CDR2 FYEKMQ (reference sequence). V was pared by 5 bases and J by 0 bases, with 17 bases between. The CDR3 sequence is 17 residues long. The CDR3 DNA sequence: TGTGCCAGCAGCCCCCGGGAGGGGGGTGATAGCAATCAGCCCCAGCATTTT. Its translation is CASSPREGGDSNQPQHF.

This clonotype appeared many times. This chain connects TRBV27 to TRBJ2-5; 13 nucleotides line up with TRBD2. Germline values: CDR1 MNHEY, CDR2 SMNVEV (reference sequence). J gave up 5 bases and V 7 bases, and 10 bases lay outside the gene matches. This CDR3 contains 16 residues. DNA for the CDR3: TGTGCCAGCAACACTGGACTAGCGGGAGCAACGGAGACCCAGTACTTC. Protein sequence: CASNTGLAGATETQYF.

The chain is built from TRBV3-1 and TRBJ2-4; TRBD2 matches 15 bases. V was pared by 4 bases and J by 2 bases, with 9 bases of the junction left unmatched. Germline CDR1 reads LGHDT; CDR2 reads YNNKEL (reference sequence). This CDR3 region has 19 residues. As DNA, the CDR3 is TGTGCCAGCAGCCGCGGACTAGCGGGAGGGCCCATGTCCAAAAACATTCAGTACTTC. Its protein product is CASSRGLAGGPMSKNIQYF.

This clonotype was counted only a few times. V is TRBV5-6 and J is TRBJ2-1, with TRBD1 matching 7 bases. V was pared by 5 bases and J by 1 base, with 3 bases of the junction left unmatched. This CDR3 has 14 amino acids. The germline V gene has CDR1 SGHDT and CDR2 YYEEEE. CDR3 sequence (DNA): TGTGCCAGCAGAGTGACAGGGTCCTACAATGAGCAGTTCTTC. Translation gives CASRVTGSYNEQFF.

The chain links TRBV12-3 or TRBV12-4 to TRBJ2-7; a weak D match, TRBD1 (6 bases). CDR3 length equals 14 residues. The germline V and J ends were trimmed by 6 bases and 4 bases, with 16 bases remaining between them. The CDR3 reads CASSFSGTNYEQYF. As DNA, the CDR3 is TGTGCCAGCAGCTTCTCAGGGACAAATTACGAGCAGTACTTC.

The table lists this clonotype with a few counts. The J gene is TRBJ2-7, the V gene TRBV6-5; no clear D. The CDR3 extends over 14 amino acids. The germline CDR1 and CDR2 sequences are MNHEY and SVGAGI. V was shortened by 4 bases and J by 12 bases, with 22 bases between the two germline ends. In DNA form, the CDR3 reads TGTGCCAGCAGTTCAACGCCATCTCCCCTCGATCGGTACTTC. Encoded protein: CASSSTPSPLDRYF.

The chain has TRBV7-2 and TRBJ1-2; D call uncertain. The CDR3 contains 15 residues. The germline V gene encodes CDR1 SGHTA and CDR2 FQGNSA. V was cut by 1 base and J by 1 base, with 10 bases left in between. In nucleotides, the CDR3 is TGTGCCAGCAGCTTAGAGGCAGGAAGTAACTATGGCTACACCTTC. Translating it yields CASSLEAGSNYGYTF. Combining the CDR3 with reference TRBV7-2 and TRBJ1-2 gives the whole variable domain GAGVSQSPSNKVTEKGKDVELRCDPISGHTALYWYRQSLGQGLEFLIYFQGNSAPDKSGLPSDRFSAERTGGSVSTLTIQRTQQEDSAVYLCASSLEAGSNYGYTFGSGTRLTVV.

This clonotype showed up just a few times. This chain links TRBV20-1 with TRBJ2-1, with D unclear. This CDR3 spans 13 amino acids. Deletions cut 4 bases from V and 8 bases from J, with 15 bases between. In germline, CDR1 is DFQATT, CDR2 SNEGSKA (reference sequence). CDR3 sequence (DNA): TGCAGTGCTATAAGCCCCACGTCGGATGAGCAGTTCTTC. Protein product: CSAISPTSDEQFF.

This clonotype has just a few counts. J is TRBJ2-7 and V is TRBV28; no firm D call. V lost 2 bases and J 0 bases, leaving 8 bases between the germline ends. The CDR3 has 14 amino acids. The germline gives CDR1 MDHEN, CDR2 SYDVKM. The CDR3 nucleotides read TGTGCCAGCAGTTTAGTCGGCAACTCCTACGAGCAGTACTTC. It encodes CASSLVGNSYEQYF.

There are a few counts of this clonotype. This chain links TRBV18 with TRBJ1-1, with 10 bases fitting TRBD1. Trimming took 4 bases from V and 5 from J; bases not matched to a gene: 4. Germline CDR1 is KGHSH and CDR2 is LQKENI. The CDR3 is 14 residues long. The CDR3 spells CASSRDRGQTEAFF. The CDR3 nucleotides are TGTGCCAGCTCACGCGACAGGGGGCAAACTGAAGCTTTCTTT.

This clonotype was found many times. This rearrangement joins TRBV12-3 or TRBV12-4 to TRBJ1-1; the D is unclear. The CDR3 has 12 amino acids. Trimming took 4 bases from V and 11 from J, leaving 14 bases between them. The CDR3 reads CASSSDPLRAFF. CDR3 nucleotides: TGTGCCAGCAGTTCCGACCCCCTAAGGGCTTTCTTT.

Only a few counts were recorded for this clonotype. This chain links TRBV7-9 with TRBJ2-7; D call uncertain. Germline V gene lookup returns CDR1 SEHNR and CDR2 FQNEAQ (reference sequence). V dropped 7 bases and J dropped 4 bases, with 5 bases sitting between them. CDR3 length equals 10 residues. CDR3 sequence (DNA): TGTGCCAGCACCCGATACGAGCAGTACTTC. This sequence encodes CASTRYEQYF.